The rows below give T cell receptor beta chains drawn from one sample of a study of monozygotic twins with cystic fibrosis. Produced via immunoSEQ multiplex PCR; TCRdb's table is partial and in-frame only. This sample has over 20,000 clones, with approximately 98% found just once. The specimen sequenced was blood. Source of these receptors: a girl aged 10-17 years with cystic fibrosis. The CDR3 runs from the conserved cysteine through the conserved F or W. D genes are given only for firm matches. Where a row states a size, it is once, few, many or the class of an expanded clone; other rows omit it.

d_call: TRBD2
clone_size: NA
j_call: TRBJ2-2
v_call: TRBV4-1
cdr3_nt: TGCGCCAGCAGCCGCGGACTAGCGGACACCGGGGAGCTGTTTTTT
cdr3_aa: CASSRGLADTGELFF

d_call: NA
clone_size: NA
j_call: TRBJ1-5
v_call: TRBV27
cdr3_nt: TGTGCCAGCAGTTTAACCGGCGGGGGCTCTCAGCCCCAGCATTTT
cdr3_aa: CASSLTGGGSQPQHF

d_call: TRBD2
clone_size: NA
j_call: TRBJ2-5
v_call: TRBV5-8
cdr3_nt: TGTGCCAGCAGCTGGGGGTTTTCGGGACTAGCGGTTAAAGAGACCCAGTACTTC
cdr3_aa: CASSWGFSGLAVKETQYF

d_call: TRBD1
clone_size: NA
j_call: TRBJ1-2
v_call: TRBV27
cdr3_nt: TGTGCCAGCAGACGAACAGGGGTAGCTTTAGGCTACACCTTC
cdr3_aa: CASRRTGVALGYTF

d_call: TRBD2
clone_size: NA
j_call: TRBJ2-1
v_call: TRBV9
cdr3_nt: TGTGCCAGCAGCGCCGCGACTAGCATCTCCTACAATGAGCAGTTCTTC
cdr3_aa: CASSAATSISYNEQFF

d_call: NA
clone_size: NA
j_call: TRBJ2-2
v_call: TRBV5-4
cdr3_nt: TGTGCCAGCAGCTCGACTTCGAACACCGGGGAGCTGTTTTTT
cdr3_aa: CASSSTSNTGELFF

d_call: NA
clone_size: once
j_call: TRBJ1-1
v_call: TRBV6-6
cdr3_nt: TGTGCCAGCAGGACGCAGGCGTCGCGTGAGGCTTTCTTT
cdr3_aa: CASRTQASREAFF

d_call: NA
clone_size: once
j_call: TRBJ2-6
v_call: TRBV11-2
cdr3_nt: TGTGCCAGCAGACCCTCTGGGGCCAACGTCCTGACTTTC
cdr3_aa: CASRPSGANVLTF

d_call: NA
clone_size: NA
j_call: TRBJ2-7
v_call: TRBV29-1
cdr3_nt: TGCAGCGTTGTACGGGACTACGAGCAGTACTTC
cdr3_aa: CSVVRDYEQYF

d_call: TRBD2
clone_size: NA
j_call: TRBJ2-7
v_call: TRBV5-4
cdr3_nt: TGTGCCAGCAGCCCTGGGACTAGCGGACCGCAAGACTACGAGCAGTACTTC
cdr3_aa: CASSPGTSGPQDYEQYF

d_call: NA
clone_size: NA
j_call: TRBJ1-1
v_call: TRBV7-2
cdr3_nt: TGTGCCAGCAGCTTAATCGTAAGGGTGGGGACTGAAGCTTTCTTT
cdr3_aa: CASSLIVRVGTEAFF

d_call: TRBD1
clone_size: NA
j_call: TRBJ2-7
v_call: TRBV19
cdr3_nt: TGTGCCAGTAGTACCCGGGACAGGGTCTACGAGCAGTACTTC
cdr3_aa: CASSTRDRVYEQYF

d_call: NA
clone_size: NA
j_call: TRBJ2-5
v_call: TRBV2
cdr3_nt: TGTGCCAGCAGTTTTCGGACCGGGTTAGGTGGGACCCAGTACTTC
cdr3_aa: CASSFRTGLGGTQYF

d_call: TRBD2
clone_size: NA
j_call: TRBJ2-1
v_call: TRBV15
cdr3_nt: TGTGCCACCAGCAGGGACCGCGGTAGCGGGAGTGGTGAGCAGTTCTTC
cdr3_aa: CATSRDRGSGSGEQFF

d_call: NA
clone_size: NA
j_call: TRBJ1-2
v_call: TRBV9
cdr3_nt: TGTGCCAGCAGCGTGGGGCGGGGGCCTAACTATGGCTACACCTTC
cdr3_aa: CASSVGRGPNYGYTF

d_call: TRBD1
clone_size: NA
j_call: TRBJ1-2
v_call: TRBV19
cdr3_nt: TGTGCCAGTAGTATCGGACAGGGCCGTGGCTACACCTTC
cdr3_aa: CASSIGQGRGYTF

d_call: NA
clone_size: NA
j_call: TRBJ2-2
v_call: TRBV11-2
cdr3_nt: TGTGCCAGCAGCTTTTACGGGACCGGGGAGCTGTTTTTT
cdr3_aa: CASSFYGTGELFF

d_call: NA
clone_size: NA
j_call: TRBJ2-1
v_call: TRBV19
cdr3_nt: TGTGCCAGTAGTAAAGGGCCTAGATTTACGGGGTCCTACAATGAGCAGTTCTTC
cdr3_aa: CASSKGPRFTGSYNEQFF

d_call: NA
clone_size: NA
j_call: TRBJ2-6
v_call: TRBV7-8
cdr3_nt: TGTGCCAGCAGCTTAGTTGGGAGTGGCAACGTCCTGACTTTC
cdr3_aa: CASSLVGSGNVLTF

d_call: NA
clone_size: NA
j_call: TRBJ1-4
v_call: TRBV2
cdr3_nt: TGTGCCGACCAGAAGGGCACTAATGAAAAACTGTTTTTT
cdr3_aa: CADQKGTNEKLFF